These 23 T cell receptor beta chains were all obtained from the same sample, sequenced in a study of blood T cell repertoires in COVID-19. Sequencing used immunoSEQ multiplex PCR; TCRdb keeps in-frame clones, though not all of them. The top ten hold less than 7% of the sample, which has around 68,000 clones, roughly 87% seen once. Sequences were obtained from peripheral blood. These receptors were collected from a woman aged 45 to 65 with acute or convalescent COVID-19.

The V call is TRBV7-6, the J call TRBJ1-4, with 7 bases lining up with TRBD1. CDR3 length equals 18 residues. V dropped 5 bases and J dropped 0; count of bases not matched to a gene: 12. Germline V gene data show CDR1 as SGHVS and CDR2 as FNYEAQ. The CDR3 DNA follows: TGTGCCAGCAGCAAAAGACAGGGAGTCCGTGCAACTAATGAAAAACTGTTTTTT. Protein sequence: CASSKRQGVRATNEKLFF.

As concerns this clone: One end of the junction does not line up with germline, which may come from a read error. CDR3 sequence reads: CASSSSPTSSVLF. CDR3 DNA sequence: TGTGCCAGTAGCTCCTCTCCAACTAGTTCGGTTCTCTTC. V gene TRBV19 combines with J gene TRBJ2-1; D possibly corresponds to TRBD2 (5 bases). Germline V gene data show CDR1 as LNHDA and CDR2 as SQIVND (reference sequence). The CDR3 runs to 13 residues.

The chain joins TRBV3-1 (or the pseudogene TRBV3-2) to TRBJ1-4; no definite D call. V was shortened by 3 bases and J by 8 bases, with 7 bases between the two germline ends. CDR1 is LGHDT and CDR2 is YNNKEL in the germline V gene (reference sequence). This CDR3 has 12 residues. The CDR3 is CASSHLQEKLFF. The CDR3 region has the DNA TGTGCCAGCAGCCATTTACAGGAAAAACTGTTTTTT.

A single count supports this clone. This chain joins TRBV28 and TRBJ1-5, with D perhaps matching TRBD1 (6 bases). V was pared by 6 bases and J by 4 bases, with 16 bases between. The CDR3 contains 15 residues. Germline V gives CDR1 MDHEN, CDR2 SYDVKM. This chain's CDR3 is CASSPWGTPNQPQHF. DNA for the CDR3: TGTGCCAGCAGCCCTTGGGGGACACCGAATCAGCCCCAGCATTTT.

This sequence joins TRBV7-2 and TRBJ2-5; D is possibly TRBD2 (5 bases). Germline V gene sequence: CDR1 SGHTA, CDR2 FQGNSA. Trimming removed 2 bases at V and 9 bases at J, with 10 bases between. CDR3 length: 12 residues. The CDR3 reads CASSLSDWAQYF. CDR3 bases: TGTGCCAGCAGCTTATCGGACTGGGCCCAGTACTTC.

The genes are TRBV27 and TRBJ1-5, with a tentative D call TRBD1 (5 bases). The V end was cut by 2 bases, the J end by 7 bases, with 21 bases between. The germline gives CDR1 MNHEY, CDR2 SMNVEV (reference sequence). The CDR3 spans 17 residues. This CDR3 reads CASSLKGRGGYKQPQHF. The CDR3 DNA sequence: TGTGCCAGCAGTTTAAAGGGGCGCGGGGGGTACAAGCAGCCCCAGCATTTT.

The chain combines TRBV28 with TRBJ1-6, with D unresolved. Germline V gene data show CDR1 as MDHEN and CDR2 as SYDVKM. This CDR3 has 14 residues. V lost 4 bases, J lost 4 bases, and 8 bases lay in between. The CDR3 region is CASSSPTYNSPLHF. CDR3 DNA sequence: TGTGCCAGCAGTTCGCCGACATATAATTCACCCCTCCACTTT. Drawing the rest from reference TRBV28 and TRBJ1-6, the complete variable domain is DVKVTQSSRYLVKRTGEKVFLECVQDMDHENMFWYRQDPGLGLRLIYFSYDVKMKEKGDIPEGYSVSREKKERFSLILESASTNQTSMYLCASSSPTYNSPLHFGNGTRLTVT.

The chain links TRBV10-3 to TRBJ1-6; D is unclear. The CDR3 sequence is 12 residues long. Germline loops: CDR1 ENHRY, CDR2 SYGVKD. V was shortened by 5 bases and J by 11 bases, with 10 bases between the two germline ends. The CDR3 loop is CAISTSEAPLHF. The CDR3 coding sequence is TGTGCCATCAGTACGTCCGAGGCACCCCTCCACTTT.

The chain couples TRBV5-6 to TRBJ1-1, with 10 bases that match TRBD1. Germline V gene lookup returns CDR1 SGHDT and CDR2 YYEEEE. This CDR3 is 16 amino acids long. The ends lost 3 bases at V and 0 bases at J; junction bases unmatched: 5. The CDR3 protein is CASSYLGQGMNTEAFF. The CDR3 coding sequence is TGTGCCAGCAGCTACCTGGGACAGGGGATGAACACTGAAGCTTTCTTT.

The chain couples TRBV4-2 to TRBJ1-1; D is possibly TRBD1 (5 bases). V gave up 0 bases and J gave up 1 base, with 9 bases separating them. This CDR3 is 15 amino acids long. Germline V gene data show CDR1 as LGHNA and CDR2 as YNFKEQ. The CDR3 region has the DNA TGTGCCAGCAGCCAAGAGACACAGGAGAACACTGAAGCTTTCTTT. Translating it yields CASSQETQENTEAFF.

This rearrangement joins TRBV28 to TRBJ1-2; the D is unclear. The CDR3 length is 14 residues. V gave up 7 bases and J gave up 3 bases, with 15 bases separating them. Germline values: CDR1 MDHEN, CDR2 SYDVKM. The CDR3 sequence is CASTSAGYDYGYTF. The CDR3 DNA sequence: TGTGCCAGCACCTCTGCCGGTTATGACTATGGCTACACCTTC.

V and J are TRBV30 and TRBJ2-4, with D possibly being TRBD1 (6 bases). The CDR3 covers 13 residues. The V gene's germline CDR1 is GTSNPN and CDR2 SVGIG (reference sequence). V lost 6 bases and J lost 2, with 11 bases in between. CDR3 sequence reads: CACAGVTKNIQYF. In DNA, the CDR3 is TGTGCCTGCGCAGGGGTAACCAAAAACATTCAGTACTTC.

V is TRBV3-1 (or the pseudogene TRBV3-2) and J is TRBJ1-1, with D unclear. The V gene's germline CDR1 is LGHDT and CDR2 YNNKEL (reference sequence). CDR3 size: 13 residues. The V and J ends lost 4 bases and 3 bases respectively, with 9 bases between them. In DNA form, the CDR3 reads TGTGCCAGCAGCCGGTACCTAGACACTGAAGCTTTCTTT. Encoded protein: CASSRYLDTEAFF.

CDR3 nucleotides: TGTGCCACGGTGGACAGGGGGCGCGGCAATCAGCCCCAGCATTTT. It codes for CATVDRGRGNQPQHF. The rearrangement links TRBV19 to TRBJ1-5, with 11 bases lining up with TRBD1. The germline V gene encodes CDR1 LNHDA and CDR2 SQIVND (reference sequence). The CDR3 totals 15 residues. V trimming: 10 bases; J trimming: 2 bases; junction bases outside the gene matches: 7.

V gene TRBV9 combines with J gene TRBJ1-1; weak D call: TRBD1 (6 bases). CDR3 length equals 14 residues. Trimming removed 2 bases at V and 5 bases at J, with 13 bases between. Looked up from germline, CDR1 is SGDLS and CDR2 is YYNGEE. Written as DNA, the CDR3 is TGTGCCAGCAGCGTGGGGAACAGGGAGACTGAAGCTTTCTTT. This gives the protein CASSVGNRETEAFF.

The CDR3 region is CASSKQVGNSPLHF. The CDR3 DNA reads as TGTGCCAGCAGCAAACAGGTTGGGAATTCACCCCTCCACTTT. The chain joins TRBV7-9 to TRBJ1-6; possibly TRBD1 for D (5 bases). The CDR3 is made up of 14 amino acids. Germline lookup yields CDR1 SEHNR and CDR2 FQNEAQ (reference sequence). The ends were cut back, 5 bases at V and 7 bases at J, with 12 bases in the middle.

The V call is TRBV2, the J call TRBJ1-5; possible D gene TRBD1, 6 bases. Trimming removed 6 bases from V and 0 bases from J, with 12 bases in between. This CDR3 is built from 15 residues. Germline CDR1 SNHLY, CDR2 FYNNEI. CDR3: CASRLRGNSNQPQHF. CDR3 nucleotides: TGTGCCAGCAGACTCAGGGGAAATAGCAATCAGCCCCAGCATTTT.

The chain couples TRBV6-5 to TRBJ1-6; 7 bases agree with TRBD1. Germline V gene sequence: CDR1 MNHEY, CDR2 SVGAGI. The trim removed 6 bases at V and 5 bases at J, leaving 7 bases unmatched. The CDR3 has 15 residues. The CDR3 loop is CASRRTGQNNSPLHF. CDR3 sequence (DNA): TGTGCCAGCAGGCGGACGGGACAGAATAATTCACCCCTCCACTTT.

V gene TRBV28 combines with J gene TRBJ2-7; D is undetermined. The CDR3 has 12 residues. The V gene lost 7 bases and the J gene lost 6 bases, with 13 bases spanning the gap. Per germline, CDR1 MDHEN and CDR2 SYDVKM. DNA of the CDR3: TGTGCCAGCAAAACCCCACTCTCCGAGCAGTACTTC. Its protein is CASKTPLSEQYF.

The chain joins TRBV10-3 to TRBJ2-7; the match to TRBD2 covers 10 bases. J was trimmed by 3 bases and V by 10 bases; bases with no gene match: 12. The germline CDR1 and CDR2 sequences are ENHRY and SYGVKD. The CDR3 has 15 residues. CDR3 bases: TGTGCCACCCGAGGGGCTAGCGGGAGTCTCTACGAGCAGTACTTC. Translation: CATRGASGSLYEQYF.

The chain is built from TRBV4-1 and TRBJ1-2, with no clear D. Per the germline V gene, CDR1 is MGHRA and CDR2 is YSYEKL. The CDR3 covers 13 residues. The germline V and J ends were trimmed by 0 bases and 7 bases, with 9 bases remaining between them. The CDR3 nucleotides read TGCGCCAGCAGCCAAGATCGGGGTCCTGGCTACACCTTC. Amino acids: CASSQDRGPGYTF.

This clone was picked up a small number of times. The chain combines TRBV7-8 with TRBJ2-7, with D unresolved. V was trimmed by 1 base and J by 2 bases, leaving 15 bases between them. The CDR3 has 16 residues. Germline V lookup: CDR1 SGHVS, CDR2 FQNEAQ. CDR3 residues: CASSLESWYRPYEQYF. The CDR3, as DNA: TGTGCCAGCAGCTTAGAATCATGGTACAGACCCTACGAGCAGTACTTC.

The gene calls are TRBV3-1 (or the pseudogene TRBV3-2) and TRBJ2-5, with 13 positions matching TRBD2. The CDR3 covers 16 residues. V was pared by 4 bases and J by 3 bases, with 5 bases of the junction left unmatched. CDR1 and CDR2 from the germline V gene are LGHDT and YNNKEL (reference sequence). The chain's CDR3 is CASSLGLAGAKETQYF. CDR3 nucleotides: TGTGCCAGCAGCCTAGGACTAGCGGGGGCCAAAGAGACCCAGTACTTC.